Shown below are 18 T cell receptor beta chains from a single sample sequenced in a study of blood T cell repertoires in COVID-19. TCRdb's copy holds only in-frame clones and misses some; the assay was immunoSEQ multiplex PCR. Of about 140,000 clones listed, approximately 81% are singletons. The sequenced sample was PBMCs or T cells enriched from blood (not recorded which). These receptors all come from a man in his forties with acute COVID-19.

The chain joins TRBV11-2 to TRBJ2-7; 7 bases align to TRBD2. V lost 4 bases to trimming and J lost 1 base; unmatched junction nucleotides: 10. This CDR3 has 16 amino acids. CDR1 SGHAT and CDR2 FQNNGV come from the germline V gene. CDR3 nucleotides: TGTGCCAGCAGCTCCTTTTTCCGGGACTATTCCTACGAGCAGTACTTC. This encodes CASSSFFRDYSYEQYF.

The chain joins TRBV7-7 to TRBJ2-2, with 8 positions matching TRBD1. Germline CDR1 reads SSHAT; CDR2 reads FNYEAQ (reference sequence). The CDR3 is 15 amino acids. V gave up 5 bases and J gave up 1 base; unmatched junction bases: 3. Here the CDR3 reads CASSPGTGNTGELFF. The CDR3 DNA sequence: TGTGCCAGCAGCCCCGGGACAGGGAACACCGGGGAGCTGTTTTTT.

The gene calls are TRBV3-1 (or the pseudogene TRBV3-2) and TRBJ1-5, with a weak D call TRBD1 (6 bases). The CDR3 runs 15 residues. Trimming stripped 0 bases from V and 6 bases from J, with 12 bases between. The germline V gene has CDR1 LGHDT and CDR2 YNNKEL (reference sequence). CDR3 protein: CASSQDHTGFQPQHF. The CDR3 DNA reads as TGTGCCAGCAGCCAAGACCACACAGGGTTTCAGCCCCAGCATTTT.

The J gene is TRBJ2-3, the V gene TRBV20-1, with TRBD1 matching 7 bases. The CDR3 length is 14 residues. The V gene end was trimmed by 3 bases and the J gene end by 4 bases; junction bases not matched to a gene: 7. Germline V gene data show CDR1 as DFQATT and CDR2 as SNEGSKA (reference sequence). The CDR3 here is CSASETGFADTQYF. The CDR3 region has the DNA TGCAGTGCTAGTGAGACAGGGTTCGCAGATACGCAGTATTTT.

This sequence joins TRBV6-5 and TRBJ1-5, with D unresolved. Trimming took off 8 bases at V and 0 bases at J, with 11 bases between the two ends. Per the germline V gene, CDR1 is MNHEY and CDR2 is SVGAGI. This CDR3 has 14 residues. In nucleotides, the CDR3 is TGTGCCAGCCTCGGGGTTTATAGCAATCAGCCCCAGCATTTT. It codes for CASLGVYSNQPQHF.

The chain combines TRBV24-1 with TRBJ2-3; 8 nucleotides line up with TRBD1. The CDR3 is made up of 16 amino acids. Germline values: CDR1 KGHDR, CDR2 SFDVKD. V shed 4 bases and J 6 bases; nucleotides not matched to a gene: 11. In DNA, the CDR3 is TGTGCCACCAGTGACAAGGACAGGGCGGGTTGGGATACGCAGTATTTT. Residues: CATSDKDRAGWDTQYF.

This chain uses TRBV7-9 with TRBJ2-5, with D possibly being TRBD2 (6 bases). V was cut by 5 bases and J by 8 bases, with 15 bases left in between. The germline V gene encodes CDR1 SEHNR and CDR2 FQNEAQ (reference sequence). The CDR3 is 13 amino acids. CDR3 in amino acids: CASSPGTPGTQYF. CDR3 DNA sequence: TGTGCCAGCAGCCCCGGGACTCCAGGAACCCAGTACTTC.

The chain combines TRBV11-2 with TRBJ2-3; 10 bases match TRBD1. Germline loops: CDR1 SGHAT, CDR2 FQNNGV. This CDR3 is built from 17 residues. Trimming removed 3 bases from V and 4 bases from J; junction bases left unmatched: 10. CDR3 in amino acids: CASSFPKTGGASDTQYF. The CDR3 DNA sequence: TGTGCCAGCAGCTTCCCGAAGACAGGGGGCGCGTCAGATACGCAGTATTTT. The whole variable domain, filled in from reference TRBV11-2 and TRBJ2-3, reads EAGVAQSPRYKIIEKRQSVAFWCNPISGHATLYWYQQILGQGPKLLIQFQNNGVVDDSQLPKDRFSAERLKGVDSTLKIQPAKLEDSAVYLCASSFPKTGGASDTQYFGPGTRLTVL.

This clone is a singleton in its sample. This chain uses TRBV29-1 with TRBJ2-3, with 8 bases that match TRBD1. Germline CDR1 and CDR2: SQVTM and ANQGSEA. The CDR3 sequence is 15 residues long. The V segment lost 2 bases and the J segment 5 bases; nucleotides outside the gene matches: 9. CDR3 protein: CSVESRQGQIDTQYF. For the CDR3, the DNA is TGCAGCGTTGAATCTCGACAGGGGCAGATAGATACGCAGTATTTT.

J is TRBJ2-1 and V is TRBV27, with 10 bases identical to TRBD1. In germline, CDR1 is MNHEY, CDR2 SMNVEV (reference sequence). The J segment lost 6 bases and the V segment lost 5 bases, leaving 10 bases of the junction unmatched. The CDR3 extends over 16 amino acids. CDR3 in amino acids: CASSTSRDRGGNEQFF. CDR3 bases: TGTGCCAGCAGTACCAGCCGGGACAGGGGTGGCAATGAGCAGTTCTTC.

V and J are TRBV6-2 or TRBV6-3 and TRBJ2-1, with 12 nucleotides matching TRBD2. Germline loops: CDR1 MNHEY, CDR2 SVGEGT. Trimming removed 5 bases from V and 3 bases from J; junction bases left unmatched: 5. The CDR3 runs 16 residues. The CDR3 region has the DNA TGTGCCAGCAGTAGCCAACTAGCGGGAGGCTACAATGAGCAGTTCTTC. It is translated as CASSSQLAGGYNEQFF.

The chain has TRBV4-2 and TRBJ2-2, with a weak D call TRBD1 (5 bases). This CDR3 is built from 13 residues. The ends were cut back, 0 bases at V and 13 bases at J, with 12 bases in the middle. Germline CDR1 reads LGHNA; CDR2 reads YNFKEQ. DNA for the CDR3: TGTGCCAGCAGCCAAGATCTTTGGGGCTGGCTGTTTTTT. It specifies CASSQDLWGWLFF.

The CDR3 nucleotides read TGTGCTGGCCAACGGACAGGCCCGTTCGTGGGAGGCTACACCTTC. Translating it yields CAGQRTGPFVGGYTF. This chain links TRBV21-1 with TRBJ1-2; the table names TRBD1, a call not compared with the DNA. TRBV21-1 is termed a pseudogene. The CDR3 totals 15 residues.

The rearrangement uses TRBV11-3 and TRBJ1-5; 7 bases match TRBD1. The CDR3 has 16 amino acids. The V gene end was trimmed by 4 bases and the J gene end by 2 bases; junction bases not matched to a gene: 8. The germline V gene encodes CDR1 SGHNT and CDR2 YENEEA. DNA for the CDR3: TGTGCCAGCAGCTCTATCCCGGGGACAGGCAATCAGCCCCAGCATTTT. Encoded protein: CASSSIPGTGNQPQHF.

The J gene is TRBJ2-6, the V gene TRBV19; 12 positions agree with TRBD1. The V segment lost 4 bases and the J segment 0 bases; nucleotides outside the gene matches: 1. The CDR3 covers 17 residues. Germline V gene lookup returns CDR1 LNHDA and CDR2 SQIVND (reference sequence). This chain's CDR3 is CASSRDRGLSGANVLTF. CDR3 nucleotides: TGTGCCAGTAGTAGGGACAGGGGGCTCTCTGGGGCCAACGTCCTGACTTTC.

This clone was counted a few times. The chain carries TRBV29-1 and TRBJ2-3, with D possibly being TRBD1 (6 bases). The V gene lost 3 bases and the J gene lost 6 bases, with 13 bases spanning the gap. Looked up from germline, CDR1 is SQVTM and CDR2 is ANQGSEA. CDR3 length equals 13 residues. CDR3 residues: CSVDRGQVDTQYF. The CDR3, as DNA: TGCAGCGTTGACAGGGGCCAGGTCGATACGCAGTATTTT.

CDR3 sequence reads: CASSFQGTDTQYF. The CDR3 bases are TGTGCCAGCAGTTTTCAGGGAACAGATACGCAGTATTTT. This chain joins TRBV28 and TRBJ2-3; weak D call: TRBD1 (5 bases). V was shortened by 3 bases and J by 3 bases, with 7 bases between the two germline ends. CDR3 length: 13 residues. Germline assignment: CDR1 MDHEN and CDR2 SYDVKM.

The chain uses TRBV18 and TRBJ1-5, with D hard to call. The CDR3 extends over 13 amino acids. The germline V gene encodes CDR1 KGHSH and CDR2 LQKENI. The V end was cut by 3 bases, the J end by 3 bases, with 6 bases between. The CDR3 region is CASSPGPNQPQHF. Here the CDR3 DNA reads TGTGCCAGCTCACCTGGGCCCAATCAGCCCCAGCATTTT.